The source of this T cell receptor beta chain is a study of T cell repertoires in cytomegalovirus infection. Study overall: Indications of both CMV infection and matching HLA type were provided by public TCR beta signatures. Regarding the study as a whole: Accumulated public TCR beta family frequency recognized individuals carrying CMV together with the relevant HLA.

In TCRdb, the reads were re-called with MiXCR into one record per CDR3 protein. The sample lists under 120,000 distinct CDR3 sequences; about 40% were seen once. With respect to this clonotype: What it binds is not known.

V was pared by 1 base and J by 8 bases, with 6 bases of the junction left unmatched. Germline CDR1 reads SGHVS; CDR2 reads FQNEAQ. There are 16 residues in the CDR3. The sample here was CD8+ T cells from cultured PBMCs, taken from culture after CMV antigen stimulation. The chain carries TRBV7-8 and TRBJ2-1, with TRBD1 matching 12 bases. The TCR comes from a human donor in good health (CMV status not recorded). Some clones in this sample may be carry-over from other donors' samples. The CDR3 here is CASSLVGTGGLHEQFF. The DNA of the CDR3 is TGTGCCAGCAGCTTAGTAGGGACAGGGGGCCTCCATGAGCAGTTCTTC. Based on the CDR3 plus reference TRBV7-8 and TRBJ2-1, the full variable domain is GAGVSQSPRYKVAKRGQDVALRCDPISGHVSLFWYQQALGQGPEFLTYFQNEAQLDKSGLPSDRFFAERPEGSVSTLKIQRTQQEDSAVYLCASSLVGTGGLHEQFFGPGTRLTVL.